This entry features one T cell receptor (beta chain) sequence. This clone has only one observation. This receptor's antigen is unknown. No much larger clone exists at a distance of one base, and base qualities are not known. For sequencing of the TCRbeta CDR3 region, genomic DNA was extracted from the sorted cells. TCRbeta CDR3 regions were sequenced using the immunoSEQ Assay. Sourced from immuneACCESS, this table was stored by TCRdb with only in-frame sequences that have V and J called. A share of the clones is absent; for the studies checked, an unresolved V gene accounts for under half, and the remainder has no known explanation. For this sample the table gives under 45,000 clones, of which roughly 84% were detected only once. The ten largest clones capture roughly 1.9% of the sample. This entry is derived from a study of OX40 agonist ivuxolimab in advanced cancers. For context, the study as a whole: Ivuxolimab, which targeted the costimulatory receptor OX40 (CD134), was an agonistic, fully human IgG2 monoclonal antibody. Intravenous ivuxolimab was administered to patients every 2 weeks at six dose levels: 0.01, 0.1, 0.3, 1.5, 3 and 10 mg/kg. Of the roughly 52 dose-escalation patients, hepatocellular carcinoma was present in about 20, melanoma in approximately 15, renal cell carcinoma in 9 and head and neck cancer in 9. The dose-escalation cohort was almost 85% male with a mean age of approximately 60 years, ranging from about 23 to 85. Patients were allowed to have had prior anti-PD-1, anti-PD-L1 or anti-CTLA-4 therapy, and approximately 37% of the dose-escalation patients had been treated with checkpoint inhibitors. Partial responses occurred in three dose-escalation patients, of whom one had hepatocellular carcinoma and two had cutaneous melanoma. Peripheral TCRbeta sequencing aimed to test whether ivuxolimab altered TCR sequence diversity and caused clonal T-cell expansion. The monotherapy dose-escalation portion (N ≈ 50 patients) of the phase I ivuxolimab trial is reported in the paper.

The CDR3, from cysteine to phenylalanine, totals 15 residues. Just the 45-base CDR3 DNA is kept, in frame starting at base 1. The study at large found these results: Low levels of normalized T-cell clonal expansion were also seen in some patients who did not respond. In partial responders in the 0.1-3.0 mg/kg groups, normalized peripheral clonal expansion was found to be among the lowest, especially among CD8+ T cells. At doses from 0.1 to 3.0 mg/kg, clonal expansion was seen in both CD4+ and CD8+ blood T cells between baseline and week 6. After ivuxolimab, more expanded clones were found on average in CD8+ T cells than in CD4+ T cells. The antigen specificity of the clonally expanded peripheral T cells was not determined.

The trial excluded patients who had a history of autoimmune disease or who were on systemic immunosuppression. In every dose cohort, peripheral blood was drawn for TCR sequencing at baseline, cycle 4 day 1, and cycle 7 day 1. The samples were taken from a phase I, first-in-human, multicenter, open-label dose-escalation trial of ivuxolimab. The trial enrolled adults with locally advanced or metastatic head and neck squamous cell, hepatocellular, melanoma or renal cell carcinoma. Before TCR sequencing, CD4+ T cells and CD8+ T cells from peripheral blood were sorted into separate populations. This material consisted of CD4+ or CD8+ T cells sorted from blood, taken in a trial of the OX40 agonist ivuxolimab. The rearrangement joined TRBV21-1 to TRBJ2-7; TRBD1, the table's D call, lacks a check against the DNA. TRBV21-1 represents a pseudogene. The clonotype was recovered from an adult with an advanced solid tumor such as melanoma, head and neck, liver or kidney cancer. The sequenced DNA is TGTGCCAGCAGCAAAGAGACAGCCCACTCCTACGAGCAGTACTTC. It translates to CASSKETAHSYEQYF.